A single sample is the source of the 2 T cell receptor beta chains below, sequenced in a study of beta chain features in type 1 diabetes (dated by TCRdb to about 2018). What these receptors recognize is not known. Libraries were constructed by the immunoSEQ multiplex PCR assay. The High Capacity cDNA Reverse Transcription Kit was used to reverse transcribe all of the isolated RNA, meaning that expressed TCRB transcripts were what got sequenced. TCRdb limited this immuneACCESS table to in-frame rearrangements with V and J called. A share of clones is missing; checked studies link under half to unresolved V genes, and the rest is unexplained. The sample yields under 850,000 clones; around an eighth were counted once. Of the sample, 0.02% to 0.025% falls within the top ten clones. The research as a whole found: Type 1 diabetes patients showed a moderate but significant shortening of TCRB CDR3 length in all four CD4+ subsets.

Sample: naive CD4+ T cells from blood. The intended sense of this specimen's cell subset or site label: true naive CD4+ T cells. These receptors were collected from a man aged 18 to 35 with type 1 diabetes.

This clone was detected a few times. Distinct nucleotide sequences in the sample also encode this CDR3. The chain couples TRBV7-9 to TRBJ2-2; no definite D call. Trimming removed 8 bases from V and 6 bases from J, with 10 bases in between. Germline V gene lookup returns CDR1 SEHNR and CDR2 FQNEAQ (reference sequence). This CDR3 has 12 residues. CDR3 residues: CASSLEAGELFF. CDR3 in DNA: TGTGCCAGCTCCCTCGAGGCCGGGGAGCTGTTTTTT. Variable domain in full (rest from reference TRBV7-9 and TRBJ2-2): DTGVSQNPRHKITKRGQNVTFRCDPISEHNRLYWYRQTLGQGPEFLTYFQNEAQLEKSRLLSDRFSAERPKGSFSTLEIQRTEQGDSAMYLCASSLEAGELFFGEGSRLTVL.

This clone was seen only a few times. The V and J genes are TRBV7-8 and TRBJ2-5, with TRBD1 identical over 8 bases. The CDR3 contains 15 residues. Germline CDR1 SGHVS, CDR2 FQNEAQ. The V and J ends lost 5 bases and 4 bases, in that order; junction bases with no gene match: 9. The CDR3 DNA sequence: TGTGCCAGCAGCCCAGGACAGGGCTGGGGAGAGACCCAGTACTTC. Protein: CASSPGQGWGETQYF.